These T cell receptor beta chains were read from a single sample in a study of human T cells and chemical hapten exposure. Using its own MiXCR run on the RACE reads, TCRdb lists one record per CDR3 protein. The repertoire holds under 300,000 distinct CDR3 sequences, about 9% seen once, with roughly 2.5% in the top ten. The material was whole blood, obtained in connection with sensitization to the hapten diphenylcyclopropenone (DPC). These receptors were obtained from a middle-aged woman with alopecia areata. Some clones in this sample may be carry-over from other donors' samples. Each CDR3 is given with its conserved first and last residue. Each record gives: V gene, J gene, CDR3 protein.

v_call: TRBV2; j_call: TRBJ2-3; cdr3_aa: CASRATSAPAEGQYF
v_call: TRBV27; j_call: TRBJ1-1; cdr3_aa: CASSPDGNEAFF
v_call: TRBV20-1; j_call: TRBJ2-5; cdr3_aa: CSPSEAGNQETQYF
v_call: TRBV29-1; j_call: TRBJ2-3; cdr3_aa: CSVVRGPTDTQYF
v_call: TRBV2; j_call: TRBJ2-4; cdr3_aa: CASSDPSGTNIQYF
v_call: TRBV28; j_call: TRBJ1-5; cdr3_aa: CASSFLLISNQPQHF
v_call: TRBV7-2; j_call: TRBJ2-3; cdr3_aa: CASSLDSQMGTQYF
v_call: TRBV12-3/TRBV12-4; j_call: TRBJ2-1; cdr3_aa: CASSIGLAAYNEQFF
v_call: TRBV20-1; j_call: TRBJ2-3; cdr3_aa: CSPLAGGEADTQYF
v_call: TRBV12-3/TRBV12-4; j_call: TRBJ2-7; cdr3_aa: CASSLAGTGDEQYF
v_call: TRBV7-2; j_call: TRBJ2-5; cdr3_aa: CASSLLSGKETQYF
v_call: TRBV4-2; j_call: TRBJ2-2; cdr3_aa: CASNDIQGGTGTGDTGELFF
v_call: TRBV7-8; j_call: TRBJ2-2; cdr3_aa: CASSLAYRSNTGELFF
v_call: TRBV29-1; j_call: TRBJ2-3; cdr3_aa: CSASEAGPTDTQYF
v_call: TRBV7-2; j_call: TRBJ1-6; cdr3_aa: CASSLTGIRSPLHF
v_call: TRBV7-9; j_call: TRBJ2-2; cdr3_aa: CASSPPGLAVLTGELFF
v_call: TRBV4-1; j_call: TRBJ1-2; cdr3_aa: CASSQDGGRSYGYTF
v_call: TRBV7-3; j_call: TRBJ2-3; cdr3_aa: CASSLLGLAGTHTDTQYF
v_call: TRBV12-3/TRBV12-4; j_call: TRBJ1-2; cdr3_aa: CASSYLGQVNYGYTF
v_call: TRBV21-1; j_call: TRBJ2-3; cdr3_aa: CASSKERPQRTPNPDTQYF
v_call: TRBV12-3/TRBV12-4; j_call: TRBJ1-4; cdr3_aa: CASSLDRGLGATNEKLFF
v_call: TRBV28; j_call: TRBJ2-3; cdr3_aa: CASSLAGGMITDTQYF
v_call: TRBV29-1; j_call: TRBJ1-2; cdr3_aa: CSVPSGGALGYTF
v_call: TRBV6-6; j_call: TRBJ1-2; cdr3_aa: CASSYFDSQGPYGYTF
v_call: TRBV7-2; j_call: TRBJ2-1; cdr3_aa: CASSSLGFYEQFF